This is a list of T cell receptor beta chains from one sample in a study of T cells in Graves' hyperthyroidism and ophthalmopathy. TCRdb analysed the multiplex PCR reads with MiXCR anew, one entry per CDR3 protein. This sample has 300,000 to 450,000 distinct CDR3 sequences, with approximately 14% found just once. The specimen sequenced was blood. These receptors were obtained from a woman aged 60-75 years with Graves' hyperthyroidism. Both conserved end residues are part of each CDR3. A D gene is named only where the DNA matches it firmly. The listing skips clone size in some rows; elsewhere it reads once, few, many or a size class.

j_gene	d_gene	v_gene	abundance	CDR3nt	CDR3aa
TRBJ2-3	-	TRBV27	-	TGTGCCAGCACCTCCGGGCGGGGAAGCACAGATACGCAGTATTTT	CASTSGRGSTDTQYF
TRBJ1-2	-	TRBV5-1	few	TGCGCCAGCAGCTTGGGGGTGAAGAATAACGGCTACACCTTC	CASSLGVKNNGYTF
TRBJ1-1	-	TRBV28	few	TGTGCCAGCAGCCGGGGAGGGGGGCACACTGGAGCTTTCTTT	CASSRGGGHTGAFF
TRBJ2-7	TRBD2	TRBV29-1	many	TGCAGCGTTACGTCTAGCGGGAGTGTCGACGAGCAGTACTTC	CSVTSSGSVDEQYF
TRBJ1-5	-	TRBV29-1	many	TGCAGCGCTGGGTACAGCTACAATCAGCCCCAGCATTTT	CSAGYSYNQPQHF
TRBJ1-1	-	TRBV30	many	TGTGCCTGGAGTGTGGGAGGGAGCACTGAAGCTTTCTTT	CAWSVGGSTEAFF
TRBJ2-7	-	TRBV3-1	many	TGTGCCAGCAGCCAAGATCGGGCGGTACCCTACGAGCAGTACTTC	CASSQDRAVPYEQYF
TRBJ2-2	TRBD2	TRBV13	many	TGTGCCAGCAGCTGGACTAGCGGATATCACACCGGGGAGCTGTTTTTT	CASSWTSGYHTGELFF
TRBJ2-7	TRBD1	TRBV5-1	many	TGCGCCAGCAGCCCCCAGGGGGACTCCTACGAGCAGTACTTC	CASSPQGDSYEQYF
TRBJ2-3	TRBD2	TRBV20-1	-	TGCAGTGCTACCCGACTTATACTAGCGGGAAACACAGATACGCAGTATTTT	CSATRLILAGNTDTQYF
TRBJ2-7	-	TRBV20-1	-	TGCAGTGGCATACTTCCCGGGAACGGCGAGCAGTACTTC	CSGILPGNGEQYF
TRBJ2-5	TRBD2	TRBV11-2	many	TGTGCCAGCAGCCCATCTAGCGGACAAGAGACCCAGTACTTC	CASSPSSGQETQYF
TRBJ2-4	-	TRBV11-3	few	TGTGCCAGCAAATGGGGGCCGGCCAAAAACATTCAGTACTTC	CASKWGPAKNIQYF
TRBJ2-3	-	TRBV29-1	few	TGCAGCGGCACAGATACGCAGTATTTT	CSGTDTQYF
TRBJ2-2	-	TRBV2	many	TGTGCCAGCAGGCAGACTAGACCCGGGGAGCTGTTTTTT	CASRQTRPGELFF
TRBJ1-5	-	TRBV12-5	many	TGTGCTAGTGGCCCCGACAGCAATCAGCCCCAGCATTTT	CASGPDSNQPQHF
TRBJ2-1	TRBD1	TRBV6-5	many	TGTGCCAGCAGTTACTTGGCGGGACAGGGGTACAATGAGCAGTTCTTC	CASSYLAGQGYNEQFF
TRBJ1-5	-	TRBV28	many	TGTGCCAGCAGTTTGGGGGGATTCAATCAGCCCCAGCATTTT	CASSLGGFNQPQHF
TRBJ1-1	-	TRBV20-1	many	TGCAGTGCTAAGGGGGGAGTATCGGGCGGGAACACTGAAGCTTTCTTT	CSAKGGVSGGNTEAFF
TRBJ2-7	-	TRBV9	many	TGTGCCAGCAGCGTAGATCCAGCGGGTTGGTTTGAGCAGTACTTC	CASSVDPAGWFEQYF
TRBJ2-7	-	TRBV7-8	-	-	CASSFYICSARQGFTYEQYF
TRBJ1-1	-	TRBV20-1	few	TGCAGTGCTAGAGAAAATGGCCCAGGTGAAGCTTTCTTT	CSARENGPGEAFF
TRBJ2-1	TRBD2	TRBV9	-	TGTGCCAGCAGCGTAGGGGCGGGAGACTACAATGAGCAGTTCTTC	CASSVGAGDYNEQFF
TRBJ1-2	-	TRBV3-1	once	TGTGCCAGCAGCCACCCGGGACGAGTCCTTGGTGGCTACACCTTC	CASSHPGRVLGGYTF
TRBJ2-1	-	TRBV15	few	TGTGCCACCAGCAGAGATCTAAAAGGGGGCAATGAGCAGTTCTTC	CATSRDLKGGNEQFF
TRBJ1-4	TRBD1	TRBV6-2/TRBV6-3	-	TGTGCCAGCAGTAGGACAGGGAGACAGGAAAAACTGTTTTTT	CASSRTGRQEKLFF
TRBJ2-3	TRBD2	TRBV5-1	many	TGCGCCAGCAGCCACGCACTAGCGGGAGTGGCAGATACGCAGTATTTT	CASSHALAGVADTQYF
TRBJ2-2	-	TRBV18	-	TGTGCCAGCTCACCACCTAGCGGTACAACCGGGGAGCTGTTTTTT	CASSPPSGTTGELFF
TRBJ2-7	TRBD2	TRBV20-1	-	TGCAGTGCTAGGACTAGCGGGATTTTAGGCGAGCAGTACTTC	CSARTSGILGEQYF
TRBJ1-1	TRBD1	TRBV6-1	-	TGTGCCAGCAGTCCAACGGACAGGGCCTGGGTGAACACTGAAGCTTTCTTT	CASSPTDRAWVNTEAFF
TRBJ1-1	-	TRBV2	many	TGTGCCAGCAGGACGACAGCGAACACTGAAGCTTTCTTT	CASRTTANTEAFF
TRBJ1-1	TRBD1	TRBV2	many	TGTGCCAGCAGAGGCGACAGGGCCATGAACACTGAAGCTTTCTTT	CASRGDRAMNTEAFF
TRBJ2-3	TRBD2	TRBV5-5	many	TGTGCCAGCCGTGGGGGTTTCGGGGGGAGCACAGATACGCAGTATTTT	CASRGGFGGSTDTQYF
TRBJ2-5	-	TRBV29-1	-	TGCAGCGTTGAGAGTCCCTCGCAAGAGACCCAGTACTTC	CSVESPSQETQYF
TRBJ2-1	TRBD2	TRBV11-2	many	TGTGCCAGCAGCCCCGGGCTAGCGGAAGGGGTTGAGCAGTTCTTC	CASSPGLAEGVEQFF
TRBJ1-3	-	TRBV6-5	many	TGTGCCAGCAGTTACTCCACAAGCCTCTCTGGAAACACCATATATTTT	CASSYSTSLSGNTIYF
TRBJ2-3	TRBD1	TRBV28	many	TGTGCCAGCAGACCGAACCGACAGGGGGCAGATACGCAGTATTTT	CASRPNRQGADTQYF
TRBJ2-1	-	TRBV9	many	TGTGCCAGCAGCCAGAGTGGTGAGCAGTTCTTC	CASSQSGEQFF
TRBJ2-7	-	TRBV7-2	many	TGTGCCAGCAGCGCAGGCGGGACTGTATCCTACGAGCAGTACTTC	CASSAGGTVSYEQYF
TRBJ1-6	TRBD1	TRBV2	many	TGTGCCGGGATCCACGGGACAGGGGATTCACCCCTCCACTTT	CAGIHGTGDSPLHF
TRBJ1-2	-	TRBV10-2	many	TGCGCCAGCAGTGACCGCCCGGCGTTCTATGGCTACACCTTC	CASSDRPAFYGYTF
TRBJ2-1	TRBD2	TRBV5-1	few	TGCGCCAGCAGGGTTTTGAGCGGGAGGGCCTATGAGCAGTTCTTC	CASRVLSGRAYEQFF
TRBJ1-4	-	TRBV4-3	-	TGCGCCAGCAGCCAAGTCGACGGGACAAACAATGAAAAACTGTTTTTT	CASSQVDGTNNEKLFF
TRBJ2-3	-	TRBV12-3/TRBV12-4	many	TGTGCCAGCAGTGAGGGGCCGCGAACCGCAGATACGCAGTATTTT	CASSEGPRTADTQYF
TRBJ1-1	-	TRBV7-2	many	TGTGCCAGCAGCCCTTTTGGGGGTAACACTGAAGCTTTCTTT	CASSPFGGNTEAFF
TRBJ2-3	-	TRBV24-1	many	TGTGCCACCAGCAACGACGTCACAGGTAGAAGAGCAGATACGCAGTATTTT	CATSNDVTGRRADTQYF
TRBJ2-2	-	TRBV12-3/TRBV12-4	few	TGTGCCAGCAGACAAGACCAGAACACCGGGGAGCTGTTTTTT	CASRQDQNTGELFF
TRBJ1-1	TRBD1	TRBV6-4	-	TGTGCCAGCAGTGAGAGCGCCGGGACAGGGGCTGAAGCTTTCTTT	CASSESAGTGAEAFF
TRBJ1-6	-	TRBV30	-	TGTGCCTGGAGGGGCGCTCGGGTCCTCCACTTT	CAWRGARVLHF
TRBJ2-3	-	TRBV2	-	TGTGCCAGCACCCCTTACACAGATACGCAGTATTTT	CASTPYTDTQYF
TRBJ1-2	-	TRBV28	few	TGTGCCAGCAGTTTACTTGACTATGGCTACACCTTC	CASSLLDYGYTF